Following are 28 T cell receptor beta chains from one sample sequenced in a study of identical twins. TCRdb fed the 5' RACE reads into MiXCR, producing one record per CDR3 protein. The sample carries 300,000 to 350,000 distinct CDR3 sequences, over 9% recorded once. This sample also appeared in a second study, on yellow fever vaccine responses in identical twins.

Sequences were obtained from CD8+ T cells sorted from blood. These receptors all stem from a young woman in good health.

There are a few counts of this clonotype. The genes are TRBV4-1 and TRBJ2-3, with TRBD2 matching 7 bases. The CDR3 is 18 residues long. Unmatched junction bases numbered 15, after V lost 0 bases and J lost 6 bases. Germline V lookup: CDR1 MGHRA, CDR2 YSYEKL. The CDR3 sequence: CASSQDGAGGTTRDTQYF. CDR3 bases: TGCGCCAGCAGCCAAGATGGAGCTGGCGGGACTACGAGGGATACGCAGTATTTT.

The V gene is TRBV2, the J gene TRBJ2-3, with TRBD2 identical over 12 bases. The germline CDR1 and CDR2 sequences are SNHLY and FYNNEI. Germline trimming cut 6 bases from V and 4 bases from J; bases unmatched to any gene: 8. The CDR3 contains 16 residues. The CDR3 is CASRALAGGGADTQYF. The CDR3 DNA follows: TGTGCCAGCAGAGCGCTAGCGGGGGGGGGCGCAGATACGCAGTATTTT.

In this sample, this clonotype turned up once. This chain uses TRBV5-1 with TRBJ2-5; possible D gene TRBD2, 6 bases. Germline CDR1 reads SGHRS; CDR2 reads YFSETQ. The V gene lost 5 bases and the J gene lost 5 bases, with 10 bases spanning the gap. The CDR3 spans 12 residues. The chain's CDR3 is CASRGEEETQYF. DNA for the CDR3: TGCGCCAGCAGAGGGGAGGAGGAGACCCAGTACTTC.

This clonotype was observed a few times. The gene calls are TRBV28 and TRBJ2-1, with 8 bases identical to TRBD2. The V gene's germline CDR1 is MDHEN and CDR2 SYDVKM. J gave up 7 bases and V 3 bases, and 5 bases lay outside the gene matches. This CDR3 region has 14 residues. The CDR3 spells CASSFVSGRNEQFF. The DNA of the CDR3 is TGTGCCAGCAGTTTTGTAAGCGGGAGAAATGAGCAGTTCTTC.

Note on this clonotype: A much larger clone differs by one base, so this may be a read error. The rearrangement joins TRBV12-3 or TRBV12-4 to TRBJ2-7; 8 nucleotides align to TRBD1. CDR3 length: 17 amino acids. The CDR3: CATSFTLAGGMSYEQYF. CDR3 coding DNA: TGTGCCACCAGTTTTACCTTGGCAGGGGGCATGTCATACGAGCAGTACTTC.

This clonotype was found a few times. The chain is built from TRBV4-2 and TRBJ2-3, with 8 bases lining up with TRBD2. The germline V gene has CDR1 LGHNA and CDR2 YNFKEQ. The V and J ends lost 6 bases and 5 bases, in that order; junction bases with no gene match: 7. The CDR3 is made up of 14 amino acids. The CDR3 coding sequence is TGTGCCAGCAGTGATAGCGGGAAATTAGATACGCAGTATTTT. Its protein product is CASSDSGKLDTQYF.

The CDR3 DNA follows: TGTGCCACCAGTGATTTGGGGAGAGAAGCTTTCTTT. This gives the protein CATSDLGREAFF. The chain carries TRBV24-1 and TRBJ1-1; D unresolved. V lost 0 bases and J lost 8, with 6 bases in between. The CDR3 is 12 amino acids. Germline V gene data show CDR1 as KGHDR and CDR2 as SFDVKD.

This clonotype has ten or more counts. The chain combines TRBV4-2 with TRBJ2-1; D is tentatively TRBD1 or TRBD2 (5 bases each). Germline CDR1 reads LGHNA; CDR2 reads YNFKEQ. The CDR3 spans 15 residues. V lost 6 bases, J lost 0 bases, and 12 bases lay in between. The CDR3 region is CASRGEKRSYNEQFF. For the CDR3, the DNA is TGTGCCAGCAGAGGGGAGAAGCGCTCCTACAATGAGCAGTTCTTC.

This rearrangement joins TRBV6-1 to TRBJ2-3; no definite D call. CDR1 is MNHNS and CDR2 is SASEGT in the germline V gene. There are 17 residues in the CDR3. The germline V and J ends were trimmed by 7 bases and 3 bases, with 23 bases remaining between them. In DNA, the CDR3 is TGTGCCAGCACCCGCGGTGGTCAGGAATCGGGTACAGATACGCAGTATTTT. Its protein product is CASTRGGQESGTDTQYF.

This clonotype was recorded a few times. The gene calls are TRBV4-1 and TRBJ1-6; possibly TRBD1 for D (5 bases). Germline CDR1 is MGHRA and CDR2 is YSYEKL. The germline V and J ends were trimmed by 0 bases and 8 bases, with 11 bases remaining between them. This CDR3 contains 15 residues. CDR3 region: CASSQDVGVYSPLHF. The CDR3 DNA reads TGCGCCAGCAGCCAAGATGTGGGGGTTTATTCACCCCTCCACTTT.

This clonotype was seen many times. The rearrangement links TRBV25-1 to TRBJ1-1; no clear D. The ends were cut back, 2 bases at V and 3 bases at J, with 4 bases in the middle. The CDR3 covers 12 residues. Germline CDR1 MGHDK, CDR2 SYGVNS. The CDR3 sequence: CASSEGYTEAFF. The CDR3 nucleotides read TGTGCCAGCAGTGAAGGCTACACTGAAGCTTTCTTT.

The table lists this clonotype with many counts. The J gene is TRBJ2-2, the V gene TRBV12-3 or TRBV12-4; D remains unclear. Trimming pared 3 bases from V and 0 bases from J, leaving 11 bases between. CDR3 length: 16 amino acids. CDR3 loop: CASSFLRLPNTGELFF. The CDR3 bases are TGTGCCAGCAGTTTTTTACGGCTCCCGAACACCGGGGAGCTGTTTTTT.

This clonotype appeared many times. The rearrangement joins TRBV12-3 or TRBV12-4 to TRBJ2-7, with 11 bases matching TRBD1. This CDR3 spans 13 amino acids. The trim removed 8 bases at V and 3 bases at J, leaving 3 bases unmatched. The CDR3 DNA is TGTGCCAGCCGGGGACAGGGGGGCTACGAGCAGTACTTC. Translated: CASRGQGGYEQYF.

This clonotype was recorded a few times. The rearrangement links TRBV28 to TRBJ2-3; TRBD2 matches at 11 bases. CDR1 and CDR2 (germline): MDHEN, SYDVKM. J lost 5 bases, V lost 3 bases, and 7 bases had no gene match. This CDR3 has 16 amino acids. The DNA of the CDR3 is TGTGCCAGCAGTTTCGGGCTAGCGGGGGGTAGAGATACGCAGTATTTT. Translating it yields CASSFGLAGGRDTQYF.

V and J are TRBV18 and TRBJ2-7; 9 nucleotides match TRBD1. The CDR3 has 14 amino acids. The germline gives CDR1 KGHSH, CDR2 LQKENI. The junction had 1 base not matched to a gene; V was cut back by 3 bases and J by 1 base. The CDR3 DNA reads TGTGCCAGCTCACCCGGACAGGGGTCCTACGAGCAGTACGTC. Encoded protein: CASSPGQGSYEQYV.

This chain's CDR3 is CASSLYGQGAIGELFF. For the CDR3, the DNA is TGTGCCAGCAGCTTGTATGGACAGGGGGCCATCGGGGAGCTGTTTTTT. The chain joins TRBV5-4 to TRBJ2-2; 11 nucleotides agree with TRBD1. The V gene's germline CDR1 is SGHNT and CDR2 YYREEE (reference sequence). The CDR3 extends over 16 amino acids. J was trimmed by 7 bases and V by 1 base; bases with no gene match: 6.

The genes are TRBV11-3 and TRBJ2-1, with D possibly TRBD1 on 6 matching bases. CDR1 and CDR2 from the germline V gene are SGHNT and YENEEA. Trimming cost V 6 bases and J 4 bases, with 13 bases left between them. The CDR3 contains 14 residues. The CDR3 reads CASRKRDTYNEQFF. Written as DNA, the CDR3 is TGTGCCAGCAGGAAACGGGACACTTACAATGAGCAGTTCTTC.

The chain has TRBV20-1 and TRBJ2-1, with D hard to call. V was trimmed by 7 bases and J by 0 bases, leaving 10 bases between them. The CDR3 loop spans 13 amino acids. Germline assignment: CDR1 DFQATT and CDR2 SNEGSKA (reference sequence). The CDR3: CSGDHSSYNEQFF. In DNA, the CDR3 is TGCAGTGGCGACCATAGCTCCTACAATGAGCAGTTCTTC.

Only a few counts were recorded for this clonotype. The chain has TRBV7-8 and TRBJ2-5, with 8 positions matching TRBD2. V shed 6 bases and J 4 bases; nucleotides not matched to a gene: 13. This CDR3 contains 16 residues. Germline CDR1 and CDR2: SGHVS and FQNEAQ. CDR3 amino acids: CASRQTTSGSRETQYF. CDR3 DNA: TGTGCCAGCAGACAAACAACTAGCGGCTCACGAGAGACCCAGTACTTC.

The rearrangement links TRBV4-1 to TRBJ2-1; 9 nucleotides agree with TRBD2. The CDR3 covers 15 residues. V shed 4 bases and J 6 bases; nucleotides not matched to a gene: 7. The germline CDR1 and CDR2 sequences are MGHRA and YSYEKL. CDR3 region: CASSLLAGAPNEQFF. The CDR3 nucleotides read TGCGCCAGCAGCCTTTTAGCGGGAGCACCCAATGAGCAGTTCTTC.

This rearrangement joins TRBV24-1 to TRBJ2-5; 9 bases match TRBD2. CDR3 length: 17 residues. Germline CDR1 and CDR2: KGHDR and SFDVKD. V shed 5 bases, J shed 3 bases, and the junction held 12 bases outside the gene matches. Written as DNA, the CDR3 is TGTGCCACCAGTGGTGAGACTAGCGGAGGGCCCAAAGAGACCCAGTACTTC. Protein: CATSGETSGGPKETQYF.

This clonotype occurred many times. The chain recombines TRBV6-1 with TRBJ2-3; D unresolved. V lost 8 bases, J lost 4 bases, and 16 bases lay in between. CDR3 length: 14 amino acids. Germline V gene lookup returns CDR1 MNHNS and CDR2 SASEGT. The CDR3 nucleotides are TGTGCCAGCCAAAAGGGCATAACGCCAGATACGCAGTATTTT. Its protein product is CASQKGITPDTQYF.

This clonotype was detected a few times. The V gene is TRBV5-1, the J gene TRBJ1-1; possibly TRBD1 for D (6 bases). CDR3 length: 12 residues. Germline-derived CDR1 and CDR2 are SGHRS and YFSETQ. Deletions cut 0 bases from V and 7 bases from J, with 7 bases between. The CDR3 reads CASSLGQDEAFF. As DNA, the CDR3 is TGCGCCAGCAGCTTGGGACAGGATGAAGCTTTCTTT.

The CDR3, as DNA: TGTGCCAGCAGCCCCGGCCTGGAGGTGGTCAATGAGCAGTTCTTC. Residues: CASSPGLEVVNEQFF. The J gene is TRBJ2-1, the V gene TRBV11-3, with D possibly TRBD2 on 5 matching bases. Trimming cost V 5 bases and J 6 bases, with 17 bases left between them. CDR3 size: 15 residues. Germline loops: CDR1 SGHNT, CDR2 YENEEA. The full variable domain, its missing parts supplied by reference TRBV11-3 and TRBJ2-1, is EAGVVQSPRYKIIEKKQPVAFWCNPISGHNTLYWYLQNLGQGPELLIRYENEEAVDDSQLPKDRFSAERLKGVDSTLKIQPAELGDSAVYLCASSPGLEVVNEQFFGPGTRLTVL.

This clonotype turned up a few times. This sequence joins TRBV7-8 and TRBJ1-2; 10 nucleotides align to TRBD1. There are 18 residues in the CDR3. V was pared by 1 base and J by 8 bases, with 16 bases of the junction left unmatched. Germline V lookup: CDR1 SGHVS, CDR2 FQNEAQ. The DNA for the CDR3 is TGTGCCAGCAGCTTAGTCGCGAGACAGGGGGCCCCGCAGGGGGGCTACACCTTC. This codes for CASSLVARQGAPQGGYTF. The entire variable domain, with the rest obtained from reference TRBV7-8 and TRBJ1-2, is as follows: GAGVSQSPRYKVAKRGQDVALRCDPISGHVSLFWYQQALGQGPEFLTYFQNEAQLDKSGLPSDRFFAERPEGSVSTLKIQRTQQEDSAVYLCASSLVARQGAPQGGYTFGSGTRLTVV.

This chain links TRBV3-1 with TRBJ2-7; 10 nucleotides agree with TRBD2. Germline lookup yields CDR1 LGHDT and CDR2 YNNKEL (reference sequence). This CDR3 comprises 17 residues. The V gene end was trimmed by 2 bases and the J gene end by 2 bases; junction bases not matched to a gene: 9. Written as DNA, the CDR3 is TGTGCCAGCAGCCAACCGAGCGGGGGGGCCTTAACCTACGAGCAGTACGTC. Its protein product is CASSQPSGGALTYEQYV.

The chain carries TRBV9 and TRBJ1-4, with 10 bases lining up with TRBD1. Germline V lookup: CDR1 SGDLS, CDR2 YYNGEE. Trimming took 2 bases from V and 6 from J; bases not matched to a gene: 1. CDR3 length: 14 residues. The CDR3 loop is CASSVGTGDEKLFF. DNA for the CDR3: TGTGCCAGCAGCGTCGGGACAGGGGATGAAAAACTGTTTTTT.

The rearrangement uses TRBV4-1 and TRBJ2-2, with D uncertain. CDR1 and CDR2 (germline): MGHRA, YSYEKL. The CDR3 length is 14 residues. V was pared by 0 bases and J by 6 bases, with 8 bases between. The CDR3 loop reads CASSQDLRAGELFF. The CDR3 nucleotides read TGCGCCAGCAGCCAAGATCTTAGAGCCGGGGAGCTGTTTTTT.